The 26 T cell receptor beta chains below were found in one sample sequenced in a study of T cells after yellow fever vaccination. TCRdb independently ran MiXCR on the 5' RACE reads; one entry per CDR3 protein. The data contain some 220,000 distinct CDR3 sequences, around 3.1% of them singletons. The input for sequencing was CD4+ T cells sorted from PBMCs, taken 10 days after the yellow fever booster vaccination. Receptors originate from a man aged 18 to 30 who received the YFV17D yellow fever vaccine.

The chain joins TRBV30 to TRBJ1-4, with TRBD1 as a possible D gene (5 bases). The V end lost 1 base, the J end lost 2 bases, and 14 bases lay between the germline ends. Germline V gene sequence: CDR1 GTSNPN, CDR2 SVGIG (reference sequence). The length of the CDR3 is 16 residues. CDR3 in DNA: TGTGCCTGGAGTGGACAAGGGGCCTCTACTAATGAAAAACTGTTTTTT. Encoded protein: CAWSGQGASTNEKLFF.

This clonotype was seen at least ten times. The V call is TRBV7-2, the J call TRBJ2-7; D may be TRBD2 (5 bases). The CDR3 is 13 amino acids. The V gene's germline CDR1 is SGHTA and CDR2 FQGNSA. V was trimmed by 2 bases and J by 6 bases, leaving 11 bases between them. CDR3 protein: CASSLFRRGEQYF. The CDR3 coding sequence is TGTGCCAGCAGCTTATTCCGACGGGGCGAGCAGTACTTC. Full variable domain (remainder filled in from reference TRBV7-2 and TRBJ2-7): GAGVSQSPSNKVTEKGKDVELRCDPISGHTALYWYRQSLGQGLEFLIYFQGNSAPDKSGLPSDRFSAERTGGSVSTLTIQRTQQEDSAVYLCASSLFRRGEQYFGPGTRLTVT.

The table lists this clonotype with a few counts. The genes are TRBV20-1 and TRBJ2-3; D may match TRBD1 or TRBD2 (5 bases each). The CDR3 extends over 13 amino acids. V shed 3 bases and J shed 4 bases, with 11 bases lying between them. Germline CDR1 reads DFQATT; CDR2 reads SNEGSKA (reference sequence). The CDR3 DNA follows: TGCAGTGCTAGCTGGGGGTCTCCAGATACGCAGTATTTT. This sequence encodes CSASWGSPDTQYF.

This CDR3 is CAISADSGLYTDTQYF. In DNA form, the CDR3 reads TGTGCCATCAGTGCCGACAGCGGGCTCTACACAGATACGCAGTATTTT. The genes are TRBV10-3 and TRBJ2-3; perhaps TRBD2 as D (6 bases). V lost 4 bases, J lost 2 bases, and 16 bases lay in between. CDR3 size: 16 residues. The germline CDR1 and CDR2 sequences are ENHRY and SYGVKD.

V usage is TRBV4-2 and J usage is TRBJ2-5, with D perhaps TRBD1 (7 bases). CDR3 length equals 15 residues. V shed 0 bases and J shed 8 bases, with 16 bases lying between them. Germline V gene data show CDR1 as LGHNA and CDR2 as YNFKEQ. CDR3 residues: CASSQEQGGGVTQYF. The CDR3 region has the DNA TGTGCCAGCAGCCAAGAGCAAGGGGGCGGGGTAACCCAGTACTTC.

This clonotype was picked up many times. V and J are TRBV5-1 and TRBJ2-3, with D perhaps matching TRBD1 or TRBD2 (6 bases each). V shed 5 bases and J shed 4 bases, with 17 bases lying between them. Germline CDR1 is SGHRS and CDR2 is YFSETQ. CDR3 size: 15 residues. The CDR3: CASSSDPRGADTQYF. The CDR3 coding sequence is TGCGCCAGCAGTTCGGACCCGAGGGGGGCAGATACGCAGTATTTT.

V usage is TRBV20-1 and J usage is TRBJ1-3; D unresolved. V lost 6 bases to trimming and J lost 6 bases, with 18 bases between them. CDR1 is DFQATT and CDR2 is SNEGSKA in the germline V gene (reference sequence). The CDR3 is 14 amino acids. CDR3: CSAAAGGWANTIYF. CDR3 sequence (DNA): TGCAGTGCGGCCGCGGGCGGTTGGGCAAACACCATATATTTT.

Many counts were recorded for this clonotype. The chain recombines TRBV4-3 with TRBJ2-1, with 10 bases aligning to TRBD2. Germline V gives CDR1 LGHNA, CDR2 YSLEER. This CDR3 spans 15 amino acids. Unmatched junction bases numbered 7, after V lost 4 bases and J lost 7 bases. This CDR3 reads CASSRPGLARNEQFF. The CDR3 coding sequence is TGCGCCAGCAGCCGGCCGGGACTAGCGAGGAATGAGCAGTTCTTC.

This clonotype occurred many times. The chain has TRBV5-6 and TRBJ1-1, with TRBD1 matching 8 bases. V shed 1 base and J 5 bases; nucleotides not matched to a gene: 13. Germline lookup yields CDR1 SGHDT and CDR2 YYEEEE. There are 17 residues in the CDR3. The DNA for the CDR3 is TGTGCCAGCAGCTTGTACGGACAGGGAATAGAGGGGACTGAAGCTTTCTTT. Translation: CASSLYGQGIEGTEAFF. The complete variable domain, with remaining parts taken from reference TRBV5-6 and TRBJ1-1, reads DAGVTQSPTHLIKTRGQQVTLRCSPKSGHDTVSWYQQALGQGPQFIFQYYEEEERQRGNFPDRFSGHQFPNYSSELNVNALLLGDSALYLCASSLYGQGIEGTEAFFGQGTRLTVV.

V and J are TRBV5-1 and TRBJ1-2; 7 positions agree with TRBD1. Trimming took 5 bases from V and 4 from J; bases not matched to a gene: 5. Germline V gene data show CDR1 as SGHRS and CDR2 as YFSETQ. This CDR3 has 13 residues. The CDR3 region has the DNA TGCGCCAGCAGGAGGGACAGCCTCTATGGCTACACCTTC. Protein: CASRRDSLYGYTF.

This clonotype showed up just a few times. The chain carries TRBV5-1 and TRBJ2-1; D remains ambiguous. V gave up 0 bases and J gave up 5 bases, with 9 bases separating them. The CDR3 consists of 14 residues. CDR1 SGHRS and CDR2 YFSETQ come from the germline V gene. CDR3 protein: CASSLDGPHNEQFF. The CDR3 nucleotides are TGCGCCAGCAGCTTGGATGGACCCCACAATGAGCAGTTCTTC.

The chain combines TRBV3-1 with TRBJ1-1; 8 bases align to TRBD1. The V segment lost 3 bases and the J segment 5 bases; nucleotides outside the gene matches: 8. The CDR3 length is 15 residues. Germline loops: CDR1 LGHDT, CDR2 YNNKEL (reference sequence). CDR3 loop: CASSHPGGVRTEAFF. DNA of the CDR3: TGTGCCAGCAGCCATCCAGGGGGCGTAAGGACTGAAGCTTTCTTT.

This clonotype has just a few counts. A junction boundary mismatches the germline segment, possibly from a read error. V gene TRBV5-5 combines with J gene TRBJ1-2; unclear D gene. Germline CDR1 reads SGHKS; CDR2 reads YYEKEE (reference sequence). The CDR3 has 13 amino acids. This CDR3 is CASSLVGSYAYTF. The CDR3 region has the DNA TGTGCCAGCAGCTTGGTGGGTAGCTATGCCTACACCTTC.

This chain joins TRBV20-1 and TRBJ2-7, with no clear D. The CDR3 extends over 14 amino acids. Germline values: CDR1 DFQATT, CDR2 SNEGSKA (reference sequence). The V and J ends lost 3 bases and 2 bases respectively, with 14 bases between them. The CDR3 region is CSASRNYFTYEQYV. CDR3 sequence (DNA): TGCAGTGCTAGCCGTAATTACTTTACCTACGAGCAGTACGTC.

This clonotype was seen at least ten times. The J gene is TRBJ1-1, the V gene TRBV7-2, with 7 nucleotides matching TRBD1. The germline V gene encodes CDR1 SGHTA and CDR2 FQGNSA. Losses at the gene ends were 5 bases for V and 5 bases for J; bases not matched to a gene: 11. The CDR3 runs to 15 residues. CDR3: CASSQTQGSWTEAFF. CDR3 DNA: TGTGCCAGCAGCCAAACACAGGGGAGTTGGACTGAAGCTTTCTTT.

This clonotype showed up many times. V is TRBV7-2 and J is TRBJ2-3; a weak D match, TRBD1 (6 bases). The CDR3 loop spans 15 amino acids. Germline V lookup: CDR1 SGHTA, CDR2 FQGNSA. V lost 11 bases and J lost 4, with 22 bases in between. Here the CDR3 DNA reads TGTGCCTCGAGGGTGGTCCCCAGGGGTGCAGATACGCAGTATTTT. This encodes CASRVVPRGADTQYF.

This clonotype was observed a few times. The rearrangement uses TRBV10-1 and TRBJ2-7; 12 bases are shared with TRBD1. The trim removed 11 bases at V and 5 bases at J, leaving 7 bases unmatched. Germline CDR1 and CDR2: WNHNN and SYGVQD (reference sequence). The CDR3 loop spans 13 amino acids. The CDR3 spells CAGNGTGGDEQYV. The DNA for the CDR3 is TGCGCCGGAAACGGGACAGGGGGCGACGAGCAGTACGTC.

This clonotype was seen a few times. The chain employs TRBV24-1 and TRBJ1-2, with 8 bases aligning to TRBD1. This CDR3 is built from 15 residues. After removal of 4 bases from V and 5 bases from J, the junction contained 8 bases not matched to a gene. The germline V gene has CDR1 KGHDR and CDR2 SFDVKD. The CDR3 protein is CATSDQGQEIYGYTF. CDR3 nucleotide sequence: TGTGCCACCAGTGACCAGGGACAGGAGATATATGGCTACACCTTC.

This clonotype was recorded at least ten times. The gene calls are TRBV6-2 or TRBV6-3 and TRBJ2-2; the D is unclear. The CDR3 runs 17 residues. Trimming removed 0 bases from V and 4 bases from J, with 15 bases in between. Per the germline V gene, CDR1 is MNHEY and CDR2 is SVGEGT. The CDR3 region is CASSYSSWAGPTGELFF. The CDR3 region has the DNA TGTGCCAGCAGTTACTCGTCTTGGGCAGGACCCACCGGGGAGCTGTTTTTT.

There are a few counts of this clonotype. This chain connects TRBV20-1 to TRBJ2-4; possible D gene TRBD2, 7 bases. With 5 bases removed from V and 7 bases from J, the gap between germline ends came to 12 bases. Germline CDR1 and CDR2: DFQATT and SNEGSKA (reference sequence). The CDR3 loop spans 12 amino acids. The CDR3 bases are TGCAGTGCTGGGGGGGCCCTGAACATTCAGTACTTC. The encoded protein is CSAGGALNIQYF.

This clonotype was picked up many times. The junction does not match germline at one end; this may be a read error. The rearrangement uses TRBV7-7 and TRBJ2-3; D not resolved. Germline values: CDR1 SSHAT, CDR2 FNYEAQ (reference sequence). The CDR3 runs to 15 residues. CDR3: CASSFGFGGTDTQYF. The CDR3 DNA follows: TGTGCTAGCAGCTTCGGGTTCGGAGGCACAGATACGCAGTATTTT.

The chain recombines TRBV4-3 with TRBJ1-1; no clear D gene. This CDR3 region has 13 residues. Germline CDR1 LGHNA, CDR2 YSLEER. Between the trimmed V and J ends, which lost 0 bases and 8 bases, there was a span of 10 bases. The CDR3 is CASSQDFTAEAFF. As DNA, the CDR3 is TGCGCCAGCAGCCAAGATTTTACAGCCGAAGCTTTCTTT.

The sample holds many counts of this clonotype. The chain recombines TRBV20-1 with TRBJ2-2, with unresolved D. The CDR3 is 15 amino acids. V lost 1 base to trimming and J lost 6 bases, with 15 bases between them. Germline-derived CDR1 and CDR2 are DFQATT and SNEGSKA (reference sequence). The CDR3, as DNA: TGCAGTGCTAGAGTCAGAACGACGGGCCCCGGGGAGCTGTTTTTT. Amino acids: CSARVRTTGPGELFF.

This clonotype was counted many times. This rearrangement joins TRBV20-1 to TRBJ2-3, with 10 bases that match TRBD1. The CDR3 contains 14 residues. The germline CDR1 and CDR2 sequences are DFQATT and SNEGSKA (reference sequence). V lost 5 bases, J lost 5 bases, and 7 bases stayed unmatched. The CDR3 here is CSARTGGMGDTQYF. The CDR3 DNA reads TGCAGTGCTCGGACAGGGGGGATGGGAGATACGCAGTATTTT.

The sample holds many counts of this clonotype. The V call is TRBV20-1, the J call TRBJ1-5; D is undetermined. The germline V gene encodes CDR1 DFQATT and CDR2 SNEGSKA (reference sequence). CDR3 length equals 12 residues. The ends were cut back, 6 bases at V and 3 bases at J, with 9 bases in the middle. This CDR3 is CSARPDNQPQHF. The DNA of the CDR3 is TGCAGTGCCAGACCGGACAATCAGCCCCAGCATTTT.

V and J are TRBV20-1 and TRBJ1-3, with D uncertain. From germline, CDR1 is DFQATT and CDR2 SNEGSKA (reference sequence). This CDR3 has 14 residues. Trimming stripped 6 bases from V and 0 bases from J, with 12 bases between. The CDR3 loop reads CSALWAVSGNTIYF. In DNA form, the CDR3 reads TGCAGTGCGCTTTGGGCTGTCTCTGGAAACACCATATATTTT.